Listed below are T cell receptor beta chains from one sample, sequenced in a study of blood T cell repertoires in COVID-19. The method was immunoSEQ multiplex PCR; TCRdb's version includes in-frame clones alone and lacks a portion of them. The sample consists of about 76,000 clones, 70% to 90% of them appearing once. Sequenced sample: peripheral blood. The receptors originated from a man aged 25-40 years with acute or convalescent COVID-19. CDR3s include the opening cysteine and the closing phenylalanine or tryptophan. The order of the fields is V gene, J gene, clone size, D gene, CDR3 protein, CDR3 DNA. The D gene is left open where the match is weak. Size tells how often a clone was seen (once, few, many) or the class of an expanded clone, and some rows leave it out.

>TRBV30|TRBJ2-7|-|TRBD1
CAWATGQYEQYF
TGTGCCTGGGCGACAGGGCAATACGAGCAGTACTTC
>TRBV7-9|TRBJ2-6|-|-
CASSATGPGILTF
TGTGCCAGCAGTGCGACAGGTCCCGGAATACTGACTTTC
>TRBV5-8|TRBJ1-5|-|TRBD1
CASSHVSTGGNQPQHF
TGTGCCAGCAGCCATGTGTCGACAGGGGGCAATCAGCCCCAGCATTTT
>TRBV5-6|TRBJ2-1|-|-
CASSDRPYNEQFF
TGTGCCAGCAGCGACAGGCCGTACAATGAGCAGTTCTTC
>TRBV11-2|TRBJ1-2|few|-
CASSPRPTANYGYTF
TGTGCCAGCAGCCCCAGACCGACAGCTAACTATGGCTACACCTTC
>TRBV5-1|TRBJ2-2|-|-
CASSLTANTGELFF
TGCGCCAGCAGCTTGACAGCCAACACCGGGGAGCTGTTTTTT
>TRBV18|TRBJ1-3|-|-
CASSDSSGNTIYF
TGTGCCAGCTCCGACAGCTCTGGAAACACCATATATTTT
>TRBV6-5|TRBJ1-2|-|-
CASGRQNYGYTF
TGTGCCAGCGGACGACAGAACTATGGCTACACCTTC
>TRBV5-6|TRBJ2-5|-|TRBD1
CASSWRTGTLETQYF
TGTGCCAGCAGCTGGAGGACAGGGACCCTAGAGACCCAGTACTTC
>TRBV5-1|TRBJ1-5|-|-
CASSPTNQPQHF
TGCGCCAGCAGCCCCACTAATCAGCCCCAGCATTTT
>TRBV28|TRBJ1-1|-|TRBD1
CASSRQGVSRNTEAFF
TGTGCCAGCAGTCGACAGGGGGTTAGCAGGAACACTGAAGCTTTCTTT
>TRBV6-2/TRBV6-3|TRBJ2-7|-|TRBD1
CASSLDRDRATYEQYF
TGTGCCAGCAGTCTCGACCGGGACAGGGCCACCTACGAGCAGTACTTC
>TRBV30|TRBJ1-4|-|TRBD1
CASSDRAGEKLFF
TGTGCCTCCTCCGACAGGGCCGGTGAAAAACTGTTTTTT
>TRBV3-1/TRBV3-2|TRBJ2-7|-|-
CASSQVVARAYEQYF
TGTGCCAGCAGCCAAGTCGTGGCTAGAGCATACGAGCAGTACTTC
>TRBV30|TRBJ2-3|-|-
CAWTTVTSTDTQYF
TGTGCCTGGACGACAGTTACTAGCACAGATACGCAGTATTTT
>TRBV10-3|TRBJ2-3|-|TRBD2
CAIMSRLAGSTDTQYF
TGTGCCATCATGTCCCGACTAGCGGGATCCACAGATACGCAGTATTTT
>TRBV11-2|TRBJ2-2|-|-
CASSPRYTGELFF
TGTGCCAGCAGCCCGCGATACACCGGGGAGCTGTTTTTT
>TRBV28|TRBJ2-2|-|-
CASSLRRANTGELFF
TGTGCCAGCAGTTTACGCCGGGCGAACACCGGGGAGCTGTTTTTT
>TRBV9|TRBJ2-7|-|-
CASSVQGYDEQYF
TGTGCCAGCAGCGTACAGGGGTATGACGAGCAGTACTTC
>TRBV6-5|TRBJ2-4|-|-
CASSSQGLAKNIQYF
TGTGCCAGCAGTTCCCAGGGGCTAGCCAAAAACATTCAGTACTTC
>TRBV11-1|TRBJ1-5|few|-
CASSSGILQPQHF
TGTGCCAGCAGCTCAGGGATTCTTCAGCCCCAGCATTTT
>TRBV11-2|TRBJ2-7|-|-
CASSRGGSPYEQYF
TGTGCCAGCAGCCGAGGAGGCAGCCCCTACGAGCAGTACTTC
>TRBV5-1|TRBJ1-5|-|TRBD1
CASSPGATGGGQPQHF
TGCGCCAGCAGCCCCGGGGCGACAGGGGGTGGTCAGCCCCAGCATTTT
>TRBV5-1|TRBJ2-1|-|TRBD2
CASSFAHGTSGRARNEQFF
TGCGCCAGCAGCTTCGCCCACGGGACTAGCGGGAGGGCCAGGAATGAGCAGTTCTTC
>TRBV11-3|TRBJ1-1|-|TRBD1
CASSRQGTEAFF
TGTGCCAGCAGCCGACAGGGGACTGAAGCTTTCTTT
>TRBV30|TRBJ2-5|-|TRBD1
CAWSHGQVRETQYF
TGTGCCTGGAGCCACGGACAGGTTCGGGAGACCCAGTACTTC
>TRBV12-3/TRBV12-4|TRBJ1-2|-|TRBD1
CASSQTGVDGYTF
TGTGCCAGCAGCCAGACAGGGGTCGATGGCTACACCTTC
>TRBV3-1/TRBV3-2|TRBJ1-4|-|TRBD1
CASSQPGGREKLFF
TGTGCCAGCAGCCAGCCAGGGGGTCGAGAAAAACTGTTTTTT
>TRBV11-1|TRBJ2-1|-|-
CASSRDLAFYNEQFF
TGTGCCAGCAGTCGGGACTTAGCTTTCTACAATGAGCAGTTCTTC
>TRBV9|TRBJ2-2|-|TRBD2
CASSVGLAGGHTGELFF
TGTGCCAGCAGCGTAGGACTAGCGGGAGGTCACACCGGGGAGCTGTTTTTT
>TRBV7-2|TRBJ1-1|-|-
CASSPGIMNTEAFF
TGTGCCAGCAGCCCGGGGATAATGAACACTGAAGCTTTCTTT
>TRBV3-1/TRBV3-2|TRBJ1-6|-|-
CASVQGYNSPLHF
TGTGCCAGCGTACAGGGCTATAATTCACCCCTCCACTTT
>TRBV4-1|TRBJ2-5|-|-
CASSQAVSQTQYF
TGCGCCAGCAGCCAAGCGGTCTCCCAGACCCAGTACTTC
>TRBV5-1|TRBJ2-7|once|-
CASSLSKYEQYF
TGCGCCAGCAGCTTGTCAAAATACGAGCAGTACTTC
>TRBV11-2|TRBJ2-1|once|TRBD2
CASSLGLSNEQFF
TGTGCCAGCAGCTTGGGACTATCCAATGAGCAGTTCTTC
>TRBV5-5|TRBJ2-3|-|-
CASSTADSGLTDTQYF
TGTGCCAGCAGCACCGCGGACAGCGGTCTGACAGATACGCAGTATTTT
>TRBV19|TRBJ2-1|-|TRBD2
CASTPGLAGNEQFF
TGTGCCAGTACCCCCGGACTAGCGGGAAATGAGCAGTTCTTC
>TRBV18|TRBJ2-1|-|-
CASSPGEAGIFRADIFSYNEQFF
TGTGCCAGCTCACCGGGGGAGGCAGGGATCTTCCGAGCGGACATCTTCTCCTACAATGAGCAGTTCTTC
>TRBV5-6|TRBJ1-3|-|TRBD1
CASSLTRGNTIYF
TGTGCCAGCAGCTTGACCAGGGGGAACACCATATATTTT
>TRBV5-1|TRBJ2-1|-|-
CASSTRSSYNEQFF
TGCGCCAGCTCCACTAGAAGCTCCTACAATGAGCAGTTCTTC
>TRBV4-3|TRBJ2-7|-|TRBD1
CASSPSGQGVTYEQYF
TGCGCCAGCAGCCCCTCGGGACAGGGGGTGACCTACGAGCAGTACTTC
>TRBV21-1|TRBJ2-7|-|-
CASSKEGLGQKSYEQYF
TGTGCCAGCAGCAAAGAGGGGTTAGGGCAGAAGTCCTACGAGCAGTACTTC
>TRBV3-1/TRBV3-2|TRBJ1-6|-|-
CASSHEAGRDNSPLHF
TGTGCCAGCAGCCACGAAGCCGGGAGAGATAATTCACCCCTCCACTTT
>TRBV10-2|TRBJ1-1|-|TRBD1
CASRERQGASEAFF
TGCGCCAGCCGGGAGAGGCAGGGGGCTTCTGAAGCTTTCTTT
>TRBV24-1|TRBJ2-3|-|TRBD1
CATSETGQGRTDTQYF
TGTGCCACCAGTGAAACTGGACAGGGTAGAACAGATACGCAGTATTTT
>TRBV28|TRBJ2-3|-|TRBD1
CASSPAGTDTDTQYF
TGTGCCAGCAGTCCGGCCGGGACAGACACAGATACGCAGTATTTT